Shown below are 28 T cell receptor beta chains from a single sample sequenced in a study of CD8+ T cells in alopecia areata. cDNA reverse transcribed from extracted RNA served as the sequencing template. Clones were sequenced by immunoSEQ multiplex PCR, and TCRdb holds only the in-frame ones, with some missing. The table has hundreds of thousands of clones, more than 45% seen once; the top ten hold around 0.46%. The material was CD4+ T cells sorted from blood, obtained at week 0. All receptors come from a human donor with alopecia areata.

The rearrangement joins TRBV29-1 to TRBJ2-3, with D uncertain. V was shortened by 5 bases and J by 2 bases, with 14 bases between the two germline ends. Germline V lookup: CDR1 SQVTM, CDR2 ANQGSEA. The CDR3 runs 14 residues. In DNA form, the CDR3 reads TGCAGCGTTCTGCCGGGCAGGCACACAGATACGCAGTATTTT. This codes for CSVLPGRHTDTQYF.

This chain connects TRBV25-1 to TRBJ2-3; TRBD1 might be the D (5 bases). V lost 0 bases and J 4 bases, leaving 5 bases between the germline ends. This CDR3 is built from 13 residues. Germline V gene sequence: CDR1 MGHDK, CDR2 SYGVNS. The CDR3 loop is CASSEYRADTQYF. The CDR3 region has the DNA TGTGCCAGCAGTGAATACAGGGCAGATACGCAGTATTTT.

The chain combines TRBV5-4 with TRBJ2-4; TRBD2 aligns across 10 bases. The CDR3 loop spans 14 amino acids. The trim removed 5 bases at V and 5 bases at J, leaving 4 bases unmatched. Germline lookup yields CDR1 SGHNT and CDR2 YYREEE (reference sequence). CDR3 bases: TGTGCCAGCAGTGAAGGACTAGCGGAAAACATTCAGTACTTC. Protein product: CASSEGLAENIQYF. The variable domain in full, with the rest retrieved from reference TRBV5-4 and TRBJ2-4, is ETGVTQSPTHLIKTRGQQVTLRCSSQSGHNTVSWYQQALGQGPQFIFQYYREEENGRGNFPPRFSGLQFPNYSSELNVNALELDDSALYLCASSEGLAENIQYFGAGTRLSVL.

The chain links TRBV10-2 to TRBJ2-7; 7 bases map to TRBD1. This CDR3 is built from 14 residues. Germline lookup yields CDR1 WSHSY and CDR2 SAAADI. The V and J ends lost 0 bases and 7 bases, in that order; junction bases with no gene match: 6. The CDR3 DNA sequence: TGCGCCAGCAGTGAGTCGAGGGCAGGGGGTGAGCAGTACTTC. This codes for CASSESRAGGEQYF.

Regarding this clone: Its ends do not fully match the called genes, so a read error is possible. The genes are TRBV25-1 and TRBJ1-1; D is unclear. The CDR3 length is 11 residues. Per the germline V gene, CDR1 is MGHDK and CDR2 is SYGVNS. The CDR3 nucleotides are TGTGCCAGCAGTGGATGGGATCGCTTGGTCTTT. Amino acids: CASSGWDRLVF.

The CDR3 loop reads CSVSGTYEDEQYF. CDR3 in DNA: TGCAGCGTCTCCGGGACATATGAGGACGAGCAGTACTTC. This rearrangement joins TRBV29-1 to TRBJ2-7, with a weak D call TRBD1 (6 bases). The V gene's germline CDR1 is SQVTM and CDR2 ANQGSEA. V was cut by 6 bases and J by 5 bases, with 17 bases left in between. The CDR3 has 13 residues.

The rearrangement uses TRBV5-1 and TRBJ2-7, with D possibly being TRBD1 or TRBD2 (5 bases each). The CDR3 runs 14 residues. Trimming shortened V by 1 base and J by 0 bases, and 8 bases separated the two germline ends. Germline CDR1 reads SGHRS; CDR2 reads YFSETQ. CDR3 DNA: TGCGCCAGCAGCTTGAATGGGGGCTCCTACGAGCAGTACTTC. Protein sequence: CASSLNGGSYEQYF.

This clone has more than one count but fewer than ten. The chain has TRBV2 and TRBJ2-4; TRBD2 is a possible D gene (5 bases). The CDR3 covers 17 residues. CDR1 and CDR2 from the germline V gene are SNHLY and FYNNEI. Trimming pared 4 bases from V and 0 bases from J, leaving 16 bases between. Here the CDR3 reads CASSGGYERLAKNIQYF. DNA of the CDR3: TGTGCCAGCAGTGGGGGTTATGAGCGGCTAGCCAAAAACATTCAGTACTTC.

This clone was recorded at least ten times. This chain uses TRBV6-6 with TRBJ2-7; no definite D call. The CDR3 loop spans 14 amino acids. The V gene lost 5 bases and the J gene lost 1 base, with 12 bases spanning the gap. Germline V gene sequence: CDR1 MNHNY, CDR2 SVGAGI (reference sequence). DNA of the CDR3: TGTGCCAGCAGTCATGAGCGAGTATCCTACGAGCAGTACTTC. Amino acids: CASSHERVSYEQYF.

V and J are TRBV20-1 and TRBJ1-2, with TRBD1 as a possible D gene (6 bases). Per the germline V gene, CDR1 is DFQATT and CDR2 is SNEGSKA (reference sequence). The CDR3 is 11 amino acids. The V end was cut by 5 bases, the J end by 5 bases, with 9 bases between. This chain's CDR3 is CSAVDSYGYTF. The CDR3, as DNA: TGCAGTGCTGTGGACAGTTATGGCTACACCTTC.

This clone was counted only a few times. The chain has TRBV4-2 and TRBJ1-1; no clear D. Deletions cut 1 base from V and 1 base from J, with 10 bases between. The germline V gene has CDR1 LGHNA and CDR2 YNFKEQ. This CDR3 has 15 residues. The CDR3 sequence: CASSQVRAGNTEAFF. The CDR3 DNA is TGTGCCAGCAGCCAAGTGAGGGCGGGGAACACTGAAGCTTTCTTT.

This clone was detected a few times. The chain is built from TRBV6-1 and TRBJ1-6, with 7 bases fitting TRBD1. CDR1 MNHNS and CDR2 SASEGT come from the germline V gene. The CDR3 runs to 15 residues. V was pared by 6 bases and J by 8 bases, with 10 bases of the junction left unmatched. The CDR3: CASRSDRAGDSPLHF. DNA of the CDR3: TGTGCCAGCAGGAGTGACAGGGCGGGAGATTCACCCCTCCACTTT.

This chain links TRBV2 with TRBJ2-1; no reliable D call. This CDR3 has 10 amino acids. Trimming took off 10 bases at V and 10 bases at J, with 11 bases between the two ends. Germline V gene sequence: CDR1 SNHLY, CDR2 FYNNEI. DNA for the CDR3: TGTGCCACCCGACCCGAGGAGCAGTTCTTC. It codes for CATRPEEQFF.

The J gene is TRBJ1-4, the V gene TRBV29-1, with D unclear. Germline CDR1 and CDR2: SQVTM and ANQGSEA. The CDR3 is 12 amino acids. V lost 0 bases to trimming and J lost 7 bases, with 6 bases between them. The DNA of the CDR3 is TGCAGCGTTGAAGATGGGCGTGAAAAACTGTTTTTT. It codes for CSVEDGREKLFF.

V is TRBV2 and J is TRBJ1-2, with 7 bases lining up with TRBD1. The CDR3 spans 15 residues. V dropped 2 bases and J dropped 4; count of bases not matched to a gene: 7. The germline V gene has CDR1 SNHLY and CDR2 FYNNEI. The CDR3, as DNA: TGTGCCAGCAGTGAAAGGCGACAGGGAATCTATGGCTACACCTTC. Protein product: CASSERRQGIYGYTF.

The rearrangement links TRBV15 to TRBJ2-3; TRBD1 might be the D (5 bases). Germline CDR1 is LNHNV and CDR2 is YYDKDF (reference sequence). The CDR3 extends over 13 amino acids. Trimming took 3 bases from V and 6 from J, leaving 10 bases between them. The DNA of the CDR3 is TGTGCCACCAGCAGTCCCAGGGCCGATACGCAGTATTTT. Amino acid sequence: CATSSPRADTQYF.

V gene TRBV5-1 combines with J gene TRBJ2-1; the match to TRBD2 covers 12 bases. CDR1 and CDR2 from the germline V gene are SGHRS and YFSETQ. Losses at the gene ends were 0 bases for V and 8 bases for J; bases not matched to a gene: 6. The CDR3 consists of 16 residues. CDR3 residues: CASSLASSGRGDEQFF. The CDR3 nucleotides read TGCGCCAGCAGCTTGGCCTCTAGCGGGAGGGGGGATGAGCAGTTCTTC.

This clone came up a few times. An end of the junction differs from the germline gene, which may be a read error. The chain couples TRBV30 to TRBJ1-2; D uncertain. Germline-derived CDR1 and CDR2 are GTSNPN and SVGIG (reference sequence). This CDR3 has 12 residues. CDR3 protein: CAWSLNAGEGLF. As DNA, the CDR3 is TGTGCCTGGAGTCTCAATGCCGGGGAAGGCCTCTTC.

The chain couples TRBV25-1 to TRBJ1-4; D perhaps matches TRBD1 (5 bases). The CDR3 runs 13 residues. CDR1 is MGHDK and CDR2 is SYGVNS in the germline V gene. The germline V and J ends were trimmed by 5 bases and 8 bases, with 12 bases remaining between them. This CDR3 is CASSYRIFEKLFF. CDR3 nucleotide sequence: TGTGCCAGCAGTTACAGGATTTTCGAAAAACTGTTTTTT.

The CDR3 loop is CASSRTSGDYEQYF. The CDR3 nucleotides read TGTGCCAGCAGCCGGACTAGCGGGGACTACGAGCAGTACTTC. The genes are TRBV7-9 and TRBJ2-7; 12 bases agree with TRBD2. CDR1 SEHNR and CDR2 FQNEAQ come from the germline V gene (reference sequence). After removal of 5 bases from V and 3 bases from J, the junction contained 2 bases not matched to a gene. The length of the CDR3 is 14 residues. Using reference TRBV7-9 and TRBJ2-7 for the parts outside the CDR3, the full variable domain is DTGVSQNPRHKITKRGQNVTFRCDPISEHNRLYWYRQTLGQGPEFLTYFQNEAQLEKSRLLSDRFSAERPKGSFSTLEIQRTEQGDSAMYLCASSRTSGDYEQYFGPGTRLTVT.

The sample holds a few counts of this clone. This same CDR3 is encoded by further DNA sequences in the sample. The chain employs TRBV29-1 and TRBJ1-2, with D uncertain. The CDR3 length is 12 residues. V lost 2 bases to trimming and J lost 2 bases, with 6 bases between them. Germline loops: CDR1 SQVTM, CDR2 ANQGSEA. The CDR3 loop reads CSVERSNYGYTF. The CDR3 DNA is TGCAGCGTTGAAAGGTCCAACTATGGCTACACCTTC.

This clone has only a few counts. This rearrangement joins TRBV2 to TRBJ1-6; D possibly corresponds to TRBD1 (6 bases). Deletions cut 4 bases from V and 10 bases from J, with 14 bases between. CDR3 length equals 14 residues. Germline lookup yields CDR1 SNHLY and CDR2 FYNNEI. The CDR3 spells CASSVVARGSPLHF. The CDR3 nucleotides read TGTGCCAGCAGTGTCGTGGCAAGGGGGTCACCCCTCCACTTT.

This CDR3 is CASSSLAVRGNTIYF. Written as DNA, the CDR3 is TGTGCCAGCAGTTCCTTAGCCGTTCGAGGAAACACCATATATTTT. The gene calls are TRBV6-5 and TRBJ1-3, with D unclear. The CDR3 is made up of 15 amino acids. V lost 4 bases and J 4 bases, leaving 14 bases between the germline ends. Germline CDR1 MNHEY, CDR2 SVGAGI.

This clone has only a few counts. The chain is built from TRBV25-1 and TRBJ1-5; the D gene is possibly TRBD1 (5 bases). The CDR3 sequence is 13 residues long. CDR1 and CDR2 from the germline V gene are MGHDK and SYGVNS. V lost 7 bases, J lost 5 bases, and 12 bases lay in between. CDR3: CASTRGVDQPQHF. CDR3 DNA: TGTGCCAGCACGCGGGGGGTCGATCAGCCCCAGCATTTT.

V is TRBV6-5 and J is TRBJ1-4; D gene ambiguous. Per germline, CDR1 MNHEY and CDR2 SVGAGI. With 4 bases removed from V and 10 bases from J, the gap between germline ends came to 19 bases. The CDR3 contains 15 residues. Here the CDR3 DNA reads TGTGCCAGCAGTTCGATTCAGGATATTCGAGGAAAACTGTTTTTT. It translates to CASSSIQDIRGKLFF.

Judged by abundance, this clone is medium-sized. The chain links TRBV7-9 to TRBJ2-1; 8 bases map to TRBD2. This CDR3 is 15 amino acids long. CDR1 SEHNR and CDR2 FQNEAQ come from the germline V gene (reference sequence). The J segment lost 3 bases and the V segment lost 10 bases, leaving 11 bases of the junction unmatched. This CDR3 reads CATAPSGGNYNEQFF. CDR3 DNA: TGTGCCACCGCCCCCAGCGGGGGCAACTACAATGAGCAGTTCTTC.

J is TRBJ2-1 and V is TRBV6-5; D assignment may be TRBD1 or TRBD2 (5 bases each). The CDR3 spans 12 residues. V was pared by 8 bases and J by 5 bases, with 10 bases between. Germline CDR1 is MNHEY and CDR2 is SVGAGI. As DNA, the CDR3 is TGTGCCAGCTGGGACCCCCACAATGAGCAGTTCTTC. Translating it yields CASWDPHNEQFF.

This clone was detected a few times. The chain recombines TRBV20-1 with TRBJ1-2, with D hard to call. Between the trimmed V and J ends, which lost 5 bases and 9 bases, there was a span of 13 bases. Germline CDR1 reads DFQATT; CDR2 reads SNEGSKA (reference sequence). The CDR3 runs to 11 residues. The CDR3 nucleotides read TGCAGTGCTCTTAAGACCGAGCGCTACACCTTC. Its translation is CSALKTERYTF.